This T cell receptor beta chain was documented in a study of technical replicates of blood from four donors. The repertoire was sequenced with immunoSEQ multiplex PCR; TCRdb's copy has only in-frame clones and lacks some. Among over 50,000 clones listed, around 87% were seen once. CDR3 length: 16 amino acids. From germline, CDR1 is SGHVS and CDR2 FQNEAQ. V trimming: 1 base; J trimming: 2 bases; junction bases outside the gene matches: 7. The sequence was collected from a human donor in good health. Some clones in this sample may be carry-over from other donors' samples. Material: PBMCs. This chain joins TRBV7-8 and TRBJ2-7, with TRBD2 matching 8 bases. The DNA of the CDR3 is TGTGCCAGCAGCTTAGAGGGTAGCGGGGTGGCCTACGAGCAGTACTTC. This encodes CASSLEGSGVAYEQYF.